Presented here are 8 T cell receptor beta chains from one specimen sequenced in a study of blood T cell repertoires in COVID-19. The method was immunoSEQ multiplex PCR; TCRdb's version includes in-frame clones alone and lacks a portion of them. The table has 170,000 or so clones, 75% to 90% seen once. The sequenced material came from peripheral blood. The source is a woman aged 70-85 years with COVID-19, enrolled during active disease.

This clone was detected a few times. CDR3 protein: CASSLGVNTEAFF. CDR3 DNA sequence: TGTGCCAGCAGCTTAGGAGTGAACACTGAAGCTTTCTTT. The chain combines TRBV11-2 with TRBJ1-1; D unresolved. Per the germline V gene, CDR1 is SGHAT and CDR2 is FQNNGV. CDR3 length: 13 amino acids. Trimming pared 1 base from V and 0 bases from J, leaving 3 bases between. Full variable domain (remainder filled in from reference TRBV11-2 and TRBJ1-1): EAGVAQSPRYKIIEKRQSVAFWCNPISGHATLYWYQQILGQGPKLLIQFQNNGVVDDSQLPKDRFSAERLKGVDSTLKIQPAKLEDSAVYLCASSLGVNTEAFFGQGTRLTVV.

This chain connects TRBV24-1 to TRBJ2-6; TRBD1 matches at 7 bases. Germline V gene data show CDR1 as KGHDR and CDR2 as SFDVKD. The CDR3 extends over 18 amino acids. V lost 2 bases and J lost 8; bases outside the gene matches: 14. CDR3 loop: CATSDSSARQGNTNVLTF. The CDR3 DNA sequence: TGTGCCACCAGTGATTCGTCGGCTAGACAGGGTAACACCAACGTCCTGACTTTC.

The genes are TRBV9 and TRBJ2-2; D might be TRBD2 (5 bases). The V gene's germline CDR1 is SGDLS and CDR2 YYNGEE. The ends were cut back, 3 bases at V and 1 base at J, with 13 bases in the middle. The CDR3 consists of 16 residues. CDR3 residues: CASSEQTNRNTGELFF. The CDR3, as DNA: TGTGCCAGCAGCGAACAGACTAACAGGAACACCGGGGAGCTGTTTTTT.

The genes are TRBV30 and TRBJ2-4; possible D gene TRBD2, 5 bases. The CDR3 consists of 15 residues. The V and J ends lost 3 bases and 3 bases respectively, with 15 bases between them. Per germline, CDR1 GTSNPN and CDR2 SVGIG (reference sequence). In DNA, the CDR3 is TGTGCCTGGAGCGCCCCGGGGTTTATCAAAAACATTCAGTACTTC. Amino acids: CAWSAPGFIKNIQYF.

CDR3 in amino acids: CASTVGQGEAEAFF. For the CDR3, the DNA is TGTGCCAGCACCGTTGGACAGGGCGAGGCTGAAGCTTTCTTT. The chain joins TRBV7-9 to TRBJ1-1; TRBD1 matches at 8 bases. The trim removed 7 bases at V and 6 bases at J, leaving 10 bases unmatched. The CDR3 is 14 residues long. Germline V gene lookup returns CDR1 SEHNR and CDR2 FQNEAQ (reference sequence).

V gene TRBV10-3 combines with J gene TRBJ2-7, with 14 nucleotides matching TRBD2. The CDR3 runs 16 residues. The germline V gene encodes CDR1 ENHRY and CDR2 SYGVKD. Losses at the gene ends were 10 bases for V and 1 base for J; bases not matched to a gene: 9. This CDR3 reads CATTGLAGATSYEQYF. CDR3 DNA sequence: TGTGCCACTACGGGACTAGCGGGAGCAACGTCCTACGAGCAGTACTTC.

A few counts support this clone. This CDR3 is CASSQKETQYF. The CDR3 DNA follows: TGTGCCAGCAGCCAGAAAGAGACCCAGTACTTC. The chain has TRBV7-2 and TRBJ2-5; D gene unclear. This CDR3 contains 11 residues. CDR1 and CDR2 (germline): SGHTA, FQGNSA. V was cut by 5 bases and J by 3 bases, with 4 bases left in between.

This sequence joins TRBV7-2 and TRBJ2-6, with a weak D call TRBD2 (5 bases). Germline CDR1 and CDR2: SGHTA and FQGNSA. The V gene lost 1 base and the J gene lost 13 bases, with 11 bases spanning the gap. CDR3 length: 13 amino acids. The CDR3 DNA reads as TGTGCCAGCAGCTTAGTTGCTCCGGGGGTCCTGACTTTC. This codes for CASSLVAPGVLTF.